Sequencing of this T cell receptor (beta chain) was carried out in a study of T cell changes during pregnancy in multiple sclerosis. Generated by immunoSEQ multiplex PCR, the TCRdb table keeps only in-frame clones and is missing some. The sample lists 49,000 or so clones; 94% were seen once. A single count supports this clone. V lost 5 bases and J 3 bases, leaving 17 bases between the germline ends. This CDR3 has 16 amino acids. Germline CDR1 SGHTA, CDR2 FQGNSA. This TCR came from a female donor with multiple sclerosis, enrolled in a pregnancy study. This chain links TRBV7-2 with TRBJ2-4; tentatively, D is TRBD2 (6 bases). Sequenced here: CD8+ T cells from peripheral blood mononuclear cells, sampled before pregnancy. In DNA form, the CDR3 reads TGTGCCAGCAGCACCACCGGCGGGGTGTTCAAAAACATTCAGTACTTC. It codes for CASSTTGGVFKNIQYF.